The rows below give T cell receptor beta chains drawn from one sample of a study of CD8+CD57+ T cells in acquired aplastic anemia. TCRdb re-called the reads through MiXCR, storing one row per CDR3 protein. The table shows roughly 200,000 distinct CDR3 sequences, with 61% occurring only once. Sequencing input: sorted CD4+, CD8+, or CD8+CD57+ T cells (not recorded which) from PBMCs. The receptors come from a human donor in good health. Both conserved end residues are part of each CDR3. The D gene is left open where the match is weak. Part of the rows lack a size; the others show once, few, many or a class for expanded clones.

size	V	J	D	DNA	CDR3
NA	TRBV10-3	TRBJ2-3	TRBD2	TGTGCCATCAGTGAGCCGACTAGCGGGGGTGGGTTGGGTACGCAGTATTTT	CAISEPTSGGGLGTQYF
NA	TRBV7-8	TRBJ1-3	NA	TGTGCCAGCAGCTTAGCTGAAGGGGCAAACTCTGGAAACACCATATATTTT	CASSLAEGANSGNTIYF
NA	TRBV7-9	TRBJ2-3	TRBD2	TGTGCCAGCACCCCCGGGACTAGCGGGAGAGATGGTTTCACAGATACGCAGTATTTT	CASTPGTSGRDGFTDTQYF
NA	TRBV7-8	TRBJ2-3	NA	TGTGCCAGCAGCTTAGTTGGCGGGGATACGCAGTATTTT	CASSLVGGDTQYF
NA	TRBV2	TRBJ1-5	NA	TGTGCCAGCAGCCCGACGGGGTCTCAGCCCCAGCATTTT	CASSPTGSQPQHF
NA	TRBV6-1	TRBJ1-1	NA	TGTGCCATCTCCCTTGAGGAAGGCAGAACTGAAGCTTTCTTT	CAISLEEGRTEAFF
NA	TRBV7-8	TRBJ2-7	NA	TGTGCCAGCACCAAAACTACAGGGCTCGAGCAGTACTTC	CASTKTTGLEQYF
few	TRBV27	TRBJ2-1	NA	TGTGCCAGCAGTTTAGGCGAGAGCTCCTACAATGAGCAGTTCTTC	CASSLGESSYNEQFF
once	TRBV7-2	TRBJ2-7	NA	TGTGCCAGCAGCTTACAAGGGAGCGTTAGCTACGAGCAGTACTTC	CASSLQGSVSYEQYF
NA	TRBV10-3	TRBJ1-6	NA	TGTGCCATCAGTAAGTCGGGACCGAGGGAGATATTTTCACCCCTCCACTTT	CAISKSGPREIFSPLHF
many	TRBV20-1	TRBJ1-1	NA	TGCAGTGCTAGAGTGTATTCAGGGCTCACTGAAGCTTTCTTT	CSARVYSGLTEAFF
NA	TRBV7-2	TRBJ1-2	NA	TGTGCCAGCAGGAAAATCGCAGGGAGGGGTGGCTACACCTTC	CASRKIAGRGGYTF
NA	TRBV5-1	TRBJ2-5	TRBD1	TGCGCCAGTAGCTCACAGGGGGCGGGGGAGACCCAGTACTTC	CASSSQGAGETQYF
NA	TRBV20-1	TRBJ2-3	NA	TGCAGTGCTAAGAGTCCGGGGGGCACAGATACGCAGTATTTT	CSAKSPGGTDTQYF
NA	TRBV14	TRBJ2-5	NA	TGTGCCAGCAGCCAATCAGGGAACCAAGAGACCCAGTACTTC	CASSQSGNQETQYF
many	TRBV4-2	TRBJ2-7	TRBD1	TGTGCCAGCAGCCCTCGGGACAGGGGTTTTTACGAGCAGTACTTC	CASSPRDRGFYEQYF
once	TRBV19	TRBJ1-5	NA	TGTGCCAGTAGAACCAGGACCGGGACGCCCATCGAGCCCCAGCATTTT	CASRTRTGTPIEPQHF
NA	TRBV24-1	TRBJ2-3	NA	TGTGCCACCAGTGACCTCGTAGGAGATACGCAGTATTTT	CATSDLVGDTQYF
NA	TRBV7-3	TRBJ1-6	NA	TGTGCCAGCAGCTTAGGGACATCTGTCCACAATTCACCCCTCCACTTT	CASSLGTSVHNSPLHF
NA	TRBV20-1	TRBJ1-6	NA	TGCAGTGCTTCTGCCAGTGTTAATTCACCCCTCCACTTT	CSASASVNSPLHF
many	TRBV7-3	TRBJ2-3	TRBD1	TGTGCCAGCAGCTTAAACGCAGGGGGCCCTCCTGATACGCAGTATTTT	CASSLNAGGPPDTQYF
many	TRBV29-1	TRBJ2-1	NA	TGCAGCGTTGAATATGGGCAGAGCTCCTACAATGAGCAGTTCTTC	CSVEYGQSSYNEQFF
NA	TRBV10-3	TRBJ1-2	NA	TGTGCCATCTTCATCCCGCACAGGGCCGGCTACACCTTC	CAIFIPHRAGYTF
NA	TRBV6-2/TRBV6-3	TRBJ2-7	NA	TGTGCCAGCAGCTCCTCGTTGGGCCTCTACGAGCAGTACTTC	CASSSSLGLYEQYF
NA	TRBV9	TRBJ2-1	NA	TGTGCCAGCAGCCGCCAAGGGCAGTTCTTC	CASSRQGQFF
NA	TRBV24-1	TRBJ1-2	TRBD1	TGTGCCACCAGTGAACCTGACAGGGAGGATGGCTACACCTTC	CATSEPDREDGYTF
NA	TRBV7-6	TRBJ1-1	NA	TGTGCCAGCAGCTTCCCCTACACGAACACTGAAGCTTTCTTT	CASSFPYTNTEAFF
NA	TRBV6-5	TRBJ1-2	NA	TGTGCCAGCAGGAAAGGGGGTAGTTATGGCTACACCTTC	CASRKGGSYGYTF
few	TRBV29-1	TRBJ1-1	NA	TGCAGCGTTGTAAAGAGCAACACTGAAGCTTTCTTT	CSVVKSNTEAFF
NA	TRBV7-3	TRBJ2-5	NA	TGTGCCAGCAGTCGAGACGCAGGGTTGGCGACCCAGTACTTC	CASSRDAGLATQYF
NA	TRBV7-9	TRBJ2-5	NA	TGTGCCAGCAGCCCCGGGACCCACCTGGGAGAGACCCAGTACTTC	CASSPGTHLGETQYF
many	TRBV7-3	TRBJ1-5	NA	TGTGCCAGCAGCTTATCTCATAGTCAGCCCCAGCATTTT	CASSLSHSQPQHF
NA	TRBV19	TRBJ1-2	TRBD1	TGTGCCAGTACCGTCGGACCGGGACAGGGTGGCTACACCTTC	CASTVGPGQGGYTF
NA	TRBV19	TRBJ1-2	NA	TGTGCCAGTAGTATTCGGGACACCGCTAACTATGGCTACACCTTC	CASSIRDTANYGYTF
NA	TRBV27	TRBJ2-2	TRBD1	TGTGCCAGCAGTCCCGGACAGGGGAGTTGGACCGGGGAGCTGTTTTTT	CASSPGQGSWTGELFF
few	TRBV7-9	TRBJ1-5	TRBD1	TGTGCCAGCAGCTTAGCCGGGACAGATGGCGTGATTCCCCAGCATTTT	CASSLAGTDGVIPQHF
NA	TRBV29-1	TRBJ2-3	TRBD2	TGCAGCTCTAGCGGGAGTCAAGATACGCAGTATTTT	CSSSGSQDTQYF
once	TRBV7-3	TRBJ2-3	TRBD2	TGTGCCAGCAGCTTAAAGGGGACTAGCGCCTTAGGCACAGGTACGCAGTATTTT	CASSLKGTSALGTGTQYF
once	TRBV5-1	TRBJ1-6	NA	TGCGCCAGCAGCTATGCGGGGGATTCACCCCTCCACTTT	CASSYAGDSPLHF
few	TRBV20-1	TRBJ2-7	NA	TGCAGTGCCGCAGGACAGATCGTAAGCTACGAGCAGTACTTC	CSAAGQIVSYEQYF
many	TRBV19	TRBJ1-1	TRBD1	TGTGCCACCAATCAGGGGGACACTGAAGCTTTCTTT	CATNQGDTEAFF
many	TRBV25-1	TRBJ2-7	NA	TGTGCCAGCAGTGAATTTCCGGCAGCTTACGAGCAGTACTTC	CASSEFPAAYEQYF
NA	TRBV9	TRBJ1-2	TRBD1	TGTGCCAGCAGCGCAACGGACAGGGTGTATGGCTACACCTTC	CASSATDRVYGYTF
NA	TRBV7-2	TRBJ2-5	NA	TGTGCCAGCACCTCAGGCCCCGCGGACCAAGAGACCCAGTACTTC	CASTSGPADQETQYF
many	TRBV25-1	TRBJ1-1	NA	TGTGCCAGCAGTTTACAGGGAGGGGACACTGAAGCTTTCTTT	CASSLQGGDTEAFF
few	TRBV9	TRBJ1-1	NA	TGTGCCAGCAGCTTAGGGGGGGGCTACACTGAAGCTTTCTTT	CASSLGGGYTEAFF
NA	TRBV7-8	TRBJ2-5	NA	TGTGCCAGCAGCTTAGGGGTGCCGAGGGAGACCCAGTACTTC	CASSLGVPRETQYF
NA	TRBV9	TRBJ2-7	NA	TGTGCCAGCAGCGAGGACAGCTGGGGGGTGCAGTACTTC	CASSEDSWGVQYF
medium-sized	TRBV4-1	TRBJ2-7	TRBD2	TGCGCCAGCAGCCTTAGGACTAGCGGGATTGGATACGAGCAGTACTTC	CASSLRTSGIGYEQYF
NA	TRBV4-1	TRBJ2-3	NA	TGCGCCAGCAGTTTATCTCAAAGCTGGGCAGATACGCAGTATTTT	CASSLSQSWADTQYF
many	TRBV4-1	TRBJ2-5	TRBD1	TGCGCCAGCAGCCAAGTAGGGGACAGGGAATCGCACTTC	CASSQVGDRESHF
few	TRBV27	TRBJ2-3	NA	TGTGCCAGCAGTCCAGGTCTAGAGTCGAGCACAGATACGCAGTATTTT	CASSPGLESSTDTQYF
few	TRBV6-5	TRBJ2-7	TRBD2	TGTGCCAGCAGTGAAGGTGGTGGGAGGGTCTACGAGCAGTACTTC	CASSEGGGRVYEQYF
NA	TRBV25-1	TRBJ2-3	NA	TGTGCCAGCAGTGAACTGGACAGCCCCACAGATACGCAGTATTTT	CASSELDSPTDTQYF
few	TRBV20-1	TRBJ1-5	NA	TGCAGTGCTAGGAGAACGGATCAGCCCCAGCATTTT	CSARRTDQPQHF